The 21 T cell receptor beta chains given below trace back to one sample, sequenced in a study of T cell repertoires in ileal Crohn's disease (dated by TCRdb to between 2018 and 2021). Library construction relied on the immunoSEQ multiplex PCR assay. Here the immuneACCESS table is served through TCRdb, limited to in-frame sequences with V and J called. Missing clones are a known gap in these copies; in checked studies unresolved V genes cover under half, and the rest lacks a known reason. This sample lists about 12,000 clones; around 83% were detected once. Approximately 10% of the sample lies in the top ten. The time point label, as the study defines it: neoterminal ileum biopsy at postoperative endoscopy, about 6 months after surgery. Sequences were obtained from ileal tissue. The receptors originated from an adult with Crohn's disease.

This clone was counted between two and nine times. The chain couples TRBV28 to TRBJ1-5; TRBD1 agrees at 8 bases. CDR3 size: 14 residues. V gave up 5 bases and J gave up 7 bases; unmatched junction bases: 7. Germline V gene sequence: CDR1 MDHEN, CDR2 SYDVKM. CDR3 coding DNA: TGTGCCAGCAGTGTCGGACAGGGTTGGCAGCCCCAGCATTTT. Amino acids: CASSVGQGWQPQHF. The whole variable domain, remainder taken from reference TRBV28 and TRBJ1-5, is DVKVTQSSRYLVKRTGEKVFLECVQDMDHENMFWYRQDPGLGLRLIYFSYDVKMKEKGDIPEGYSVSREKKERFSLILESASTNQTSMYLCASSVGQGWQPQHFGDGTRLSIL.

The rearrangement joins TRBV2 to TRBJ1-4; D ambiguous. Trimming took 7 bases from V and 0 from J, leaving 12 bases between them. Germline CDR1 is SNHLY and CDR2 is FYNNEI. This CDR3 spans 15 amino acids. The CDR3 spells CASIRVYATNEKLFF. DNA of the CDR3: TGTGCCAGCATAAGAGTATATGCAACTAATGAAAAACTGTTTTTT. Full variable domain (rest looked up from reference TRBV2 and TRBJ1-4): EPEVTQTPSHQVTQMGQEVILRCVPISNHLYFYWYRQILGQKVEFLVSFYNNEISEKSEIFDDQFSVERPDGSNFTLKIRSTKLEDSAMYFCASIRVYATNEKLFFGSGTQLSVL.

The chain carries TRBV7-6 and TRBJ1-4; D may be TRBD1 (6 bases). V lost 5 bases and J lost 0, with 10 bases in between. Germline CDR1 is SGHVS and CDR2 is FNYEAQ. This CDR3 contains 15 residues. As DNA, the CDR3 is TGTGCCAGCAGCCAACAGGGTGCAACTAATGAAAAACTGTTTTTT. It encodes CASSQQGATNEKLFF.

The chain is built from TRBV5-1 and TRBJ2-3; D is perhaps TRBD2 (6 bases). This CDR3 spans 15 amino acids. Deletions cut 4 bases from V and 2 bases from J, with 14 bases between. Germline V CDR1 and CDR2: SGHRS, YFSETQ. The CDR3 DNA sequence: TGCGCCAGCAGCGCGGCAGGACTATACACAGATACGCAGTATTTT. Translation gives CASSAAGLYTDTQYF. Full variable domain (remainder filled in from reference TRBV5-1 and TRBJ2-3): KAGVTQTPRYLIKTRGQQVTLSCSPISGHRSVSWYQQTPGQGLQFLFEYFSETQRNKGNFPGRFSGRQFSNSRSEMNVSTLELGDSALYLCASSAAGLYTDTQYFGPGTRLTVL.

The CDR3 loop is CASSRRGRWGTEAFF. The CDR3 region has the DNA TGTGCCAGCAGTCGCAGGGGGAGATGGGGAACTGAAGCTTTCTTT. The chain recombines TRBV27 with TRBJ1-1; 7 positions agree with TRBD1. Germline V gene lookup returns CDR1 MNHEY and CDR2 SMNVEV (reference sequence). With V trimmed by 5 bases and J by 5 bases, 11 bases remained unmatched. This CDR3 region has 15 residues.

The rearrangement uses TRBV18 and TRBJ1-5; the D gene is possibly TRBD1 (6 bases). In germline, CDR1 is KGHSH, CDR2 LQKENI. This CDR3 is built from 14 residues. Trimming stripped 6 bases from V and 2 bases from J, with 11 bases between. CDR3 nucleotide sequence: TGTGCCAGCTCCGACGCAGGGGGCAATCAGCCCCAGCATTTT. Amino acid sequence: CASSDAGGNQPQHF. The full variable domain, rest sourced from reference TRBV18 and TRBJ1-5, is NAGVMQNPRHLVRRRGQEARLRCSPMKGHSHVYWYRQLPEEGLKFMVYLQKENIIDESGMPKERFSAEFPKEGPSILRIQQVVRGDSAAYFCASSDAGGNQPQHFGDGTRLSIL.

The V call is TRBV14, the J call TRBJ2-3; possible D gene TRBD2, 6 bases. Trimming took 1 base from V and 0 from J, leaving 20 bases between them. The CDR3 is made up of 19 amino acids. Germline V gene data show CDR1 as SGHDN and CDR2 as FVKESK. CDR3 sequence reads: CASSQGGSLATTSTDTQYF. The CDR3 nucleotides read TGTGCCAGCAGCCAAGGGGGGAGCCTAGCGACTACTAGCACAGATACGCAGTATTTT.

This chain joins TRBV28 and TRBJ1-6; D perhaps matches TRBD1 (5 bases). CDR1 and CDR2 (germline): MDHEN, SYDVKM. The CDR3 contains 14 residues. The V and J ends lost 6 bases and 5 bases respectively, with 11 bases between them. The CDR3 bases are TGTGCCAGCAGGCCACAAGGGGATAATTCACCCCTCCACTTT. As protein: CASRPQGDNSPLHF. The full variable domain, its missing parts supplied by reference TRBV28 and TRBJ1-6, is DVKVTQSSRYLVKRTGEKVFLECVQDMDHENMFWYRQDPGLGLRLIYFSYDVKMKEKGDIPEGYSVSREKKERFSLILESASTNQTSMYLCASRPQGDNSPLHFGNGTRLTVT.

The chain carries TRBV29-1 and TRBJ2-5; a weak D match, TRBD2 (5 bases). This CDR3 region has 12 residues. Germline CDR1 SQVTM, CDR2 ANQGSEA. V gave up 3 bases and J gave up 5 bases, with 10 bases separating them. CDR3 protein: CSVDWRAETQYF. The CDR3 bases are TGCAGCGTTGATTGGCGGGCCGAGACCCAGTACTTC.

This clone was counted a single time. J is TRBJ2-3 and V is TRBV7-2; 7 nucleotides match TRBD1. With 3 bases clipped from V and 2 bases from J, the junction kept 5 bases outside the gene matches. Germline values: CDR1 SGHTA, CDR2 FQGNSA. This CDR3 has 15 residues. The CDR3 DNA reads TGTGCCAGCAGCTTCTACAGGGGATTCACAGATACGCAGTATTTT. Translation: CASSFYRGFTDTQYF.

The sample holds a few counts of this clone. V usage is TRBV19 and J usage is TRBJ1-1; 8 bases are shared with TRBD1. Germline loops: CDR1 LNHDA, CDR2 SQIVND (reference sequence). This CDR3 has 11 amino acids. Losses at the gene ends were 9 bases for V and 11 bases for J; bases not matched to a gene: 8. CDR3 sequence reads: CASLSGGQAFF. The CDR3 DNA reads TGTGCCAGCCTTTCAGGGGGCCAGGCTTTCTTT.

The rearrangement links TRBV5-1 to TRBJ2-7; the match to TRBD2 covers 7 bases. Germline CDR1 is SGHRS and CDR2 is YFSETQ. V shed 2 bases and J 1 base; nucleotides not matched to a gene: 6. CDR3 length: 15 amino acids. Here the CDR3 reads CASSLGASGSYEQYF. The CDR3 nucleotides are TGCGCCAGCAGCTTAGGGGCTAGCGGATCCTACGAGCAGTACTTC.

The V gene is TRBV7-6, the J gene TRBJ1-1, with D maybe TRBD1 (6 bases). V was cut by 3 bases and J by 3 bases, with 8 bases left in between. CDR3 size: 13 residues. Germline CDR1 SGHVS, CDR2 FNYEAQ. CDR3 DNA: TGTGCCAGCAGCTTGAACAGGGACACTGAAGCTTTCTTT. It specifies CASSLNRDTEAFF.

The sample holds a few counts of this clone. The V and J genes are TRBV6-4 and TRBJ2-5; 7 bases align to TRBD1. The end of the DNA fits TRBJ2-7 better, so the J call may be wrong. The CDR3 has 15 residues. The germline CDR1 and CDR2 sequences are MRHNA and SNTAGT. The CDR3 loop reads CASSEKSGGSYEQYF. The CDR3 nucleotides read TGTGCCAGCAGTGAAAAATCAGGGGGCTCCTACGAGCAGTACTTC.

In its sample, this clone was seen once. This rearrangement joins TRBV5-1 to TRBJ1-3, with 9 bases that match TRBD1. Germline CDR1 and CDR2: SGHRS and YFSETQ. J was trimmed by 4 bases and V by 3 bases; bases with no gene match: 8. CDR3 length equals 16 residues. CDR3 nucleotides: TGCGCCAGCAGCTGGCAGGGACAGGGAAGCGGAAACACCATATATTTT. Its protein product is CASSWQGQGSGNTIYF. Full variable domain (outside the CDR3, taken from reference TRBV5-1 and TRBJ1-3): KAGVTQTPRYLIKTRGQQVTLSCSPISGHRSVSWYQQTPGQGLQFLFEYFSETQRNKGNFPGRFSGRQFSNSRSEMNVSTLELGDSALYLCASSWQGQGSGNTIYFGEGSWLTVV.

The CDR3 loop reads CASSPDRVEQYF. The CDR3, as DNA: TGTGCCAGCAGCCCGGACAGGGTCGAGCAGTACTTC. V and J are TRBV28 and TRBJ2-7; 8 nucleotides line up with TRBD1. V dropped 6 bases and J dropped 6; count of bases not matched to a gene: 4. In germline, CDR1 is MDHEN, CDR2 SYDVKM. The CDR3 is 12 residues long.

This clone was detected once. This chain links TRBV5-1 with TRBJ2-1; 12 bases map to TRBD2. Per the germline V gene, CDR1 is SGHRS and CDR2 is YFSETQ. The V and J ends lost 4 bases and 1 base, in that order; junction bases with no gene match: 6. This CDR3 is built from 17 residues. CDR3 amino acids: CASSPLTSGGSYNEQFF. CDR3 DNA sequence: TGCGCCAGCAGCCCGCTGACTAGCGGGGGTTCCTACAATGAGCAGTTCTTC.

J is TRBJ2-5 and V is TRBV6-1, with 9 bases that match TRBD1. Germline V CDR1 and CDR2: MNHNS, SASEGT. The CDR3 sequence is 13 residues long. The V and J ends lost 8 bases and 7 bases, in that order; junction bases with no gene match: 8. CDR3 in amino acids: CASWDREGGTQYF. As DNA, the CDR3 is TGTGCCAGCTGGGACAGGGAAGGCGGGACCCAGTACTTC.

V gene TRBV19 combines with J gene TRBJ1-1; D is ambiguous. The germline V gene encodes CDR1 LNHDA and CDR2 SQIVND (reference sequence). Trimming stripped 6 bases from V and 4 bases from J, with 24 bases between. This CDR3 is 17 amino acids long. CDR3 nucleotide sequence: TGTGCCAGTAGCTCGATTGGGCAGCCCAGGAGGAGCACTGAAGCTTTCTTT. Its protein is CASSSIGQPRRSTEAFF.

The CDR3 reads CASRRQSTNYGYTF. In DNA, the CDR3 is TGTGCCAGCAGGCGACAGTCAACTAACTATGGCTACACCTTC. The chain is built from TRBV2 and TRBJ1-2, with a possible D match to TRBD1 (5 bases). V was clipped by 6 bases and J by 0 bases, with 11 bases between them. The CDR3 extends over 14 amino acids. Per germline, CDR1 SNHLY and CDR2 FYNNEI. Filled out from reference TRBV2 and TRBJ1-2, the complete variable domain reads EPEVTQTPSHQVTQMGQEVILRCVPISNHLYFYWYRQILGQKVEFLVSFYNNEISEKSEIFDDQFSVERPDGSNFTLKIRSTKLEDSAMYFCASRRQSTNYGYTFGSGTRLTVV.

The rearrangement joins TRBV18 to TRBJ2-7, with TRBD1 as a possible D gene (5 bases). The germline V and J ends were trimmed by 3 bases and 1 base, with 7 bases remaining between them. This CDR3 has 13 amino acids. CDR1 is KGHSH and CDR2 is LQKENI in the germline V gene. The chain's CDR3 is CASSPTVSYEQYF. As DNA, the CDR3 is TGTGCCAGCTCACCGACAGTATCCTACGAGCAGTACTTC.